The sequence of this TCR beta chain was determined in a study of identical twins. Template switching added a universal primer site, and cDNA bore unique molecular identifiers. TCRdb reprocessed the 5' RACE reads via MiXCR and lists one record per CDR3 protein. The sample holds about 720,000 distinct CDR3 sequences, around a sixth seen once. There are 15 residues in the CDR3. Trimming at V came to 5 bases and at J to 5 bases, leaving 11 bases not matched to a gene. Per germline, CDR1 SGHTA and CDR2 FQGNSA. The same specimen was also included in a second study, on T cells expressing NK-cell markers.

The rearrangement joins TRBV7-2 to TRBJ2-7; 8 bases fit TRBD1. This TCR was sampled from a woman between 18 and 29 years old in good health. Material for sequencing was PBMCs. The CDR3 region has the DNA TGTGCCAGCAGCCCCCGGACAGGGCTTACCAACGAGCAGTACTTC. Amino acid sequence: CASSPRTGLTNEQYF.